This TCR beta chain was sequenced during a study of human T cells and chemical hapten exposure. This CDR3 has 12 amino acids. The germline V gene has CDR1 SQVTM and CDR2 ANQGSEA. V lost 7 bases to trimming and J lost 4 bases, with 10 bases between them. As processed by the authors: Sampled TCR counts reached a median of 95,638 per sample, with values ranging from roughly 23,224 to 700,000. TCRdb used MiXCR to reprocess the RACE reads, holding one entry per CDR3 protein. These V and J calls rely on TCRdb rather than the paper's analysis. The sample shows 150,000 to 200,000 distinct CDR3 sequences, roughly a quarter of them seen only once. This clonotype was observed a few times. Time point meaning: patch test 3, about 24 weeks after DPC sensitization. Treatment given: therapeutic diphenylcyclopropenone sensitization with weekly scalp DPC.

Here the sequenced sample was whole blood, taken in connection with sensitization to the hapten diphenylcyclopropenone (DPC). V and J are TRBV29-1 and TRBJ2-2; no clear D. The receptor comes from a woman aged 40 to 49 with alopecia areata. Some clones in this sample may be carry-over from other donors' samples. CDR3 residues: CSAESATGELFF. Here the CDR3 DNA reads TGCAGCGCAGAGTCGGCCACCGGGGAGCTGTTTTTT.